This T cell receptor beta chain emerged from a study of beta chain features in type 1 diabetes (dated by TCRdb to about 2018). For context, the study as a whole: Mean age, gender distribution, total cell number and subset yield were not different between patients and healthy donors. Across all samples, around 100 million sorted cells were examined, and cell number per subset correlated strongly with RNA yield. The study compared TCRB repertoires of sorted circulating CD4+ T cell subsets between recently diagnosed type 1 diabetes patients and matched healthy donors. Naive and central memory subsets were obtained from all 30 or so donors, but regulatory and stem cell-like memory subsets were isolated from only 8 patients and roughly eight healthy donors. What the research found in general, with its limitations: HLA sub-analyses involved small numbers of individuals, so any influence of HLA type on TCRB rearrangement remained unresolved. Sequencing cDNA rather than genomic DNA could over-represent highly expressing activated cells, although activation and CD3 levels did not differ between groups. Naive, central memory and regulatory TCRB repertoires appeared to be more alike among patients than among healthy donors. PCR might favor shorter templates, but patient and control samples were amplified and corrected together, so any skew would affect both groups equally. Type 1 diabetes patients showed a moderate but significant shortening of TCRB CDR3 length in all four CD4+ subsets. Patients with type 1 diabetes made fewer insertions and deleted more nucleotides at VDJ recombination sites, implying thymic rearrangement abnormalities.

This clone was recorded a few times. Its antigen is unknown. Per-nucleotide qualities are absent, and no much larger clonotype sits a single base away. The entire amount of isolated RNA was reverse transcribed using the High Capacity cDNA Reverse Transcription Kit, so the sequenced TCRB transcripts were expressed ones. Deep immunoSEQ sequencing was performed on naive, central memory and regulatory T cell samples, with an average of approximately 3.9 million total reads per sample. After sorted cells were lysed in RLT buffer, RNA was extracted with DNase-treated RNeasy Micro or Mini kits, with the choice depending on cell number. Each cell subset was processed separately to prevent cross-contamination, with patient and healthy donor samples processed together. TCRB sequences were amplified from cDNA with the immunoSEQ multiplex PCR, producing 87-bp fragments spanning the CDR3 region. Amplicons were sequenced on the Illumina HiSeq platform. Per the authors' processing: Synthetic template baselines were used to correct PCR bias computationally, reads within Hamming distance 2 were collapsed, and singletons that could not be merged were discarded. Reads were aligned against IMGT so that V, D and J genes, CDR3 length and insertions or deletions at six rearrangement sites could be assigned. Within each subset, clonotype counts were normalized to the number of sorted cells before true diversity and Gini coefficients were calculated with the tcR R package. The overlap coefficient, calculated on TCRB nucleotide sequences, was used to measure repertoire sharing. As a proxy for the pre-selection repertoire, out-of-frame TCRB sequences from naive cells were analyzed. Sourced from immuneACCESS, this table was stored by TCRdb with only in-frame sequences that have V and J called. A share of the clones is absent; for the studies checked, an unresolved V gene accounts for under half, and the remainder has no known explanation. That table gives V, J and clone size, and the DNA gave D and trimming. Here the sample has more than 350,000 clones; 11% occur a single time. The ten largest clonotypes hold over 0.04% of the sample.

The CDR3 covers 14 residues, taking in both the cysteine and the phenylalanine. CDR3 DNA is the only sequence kept; it has 42 bases, read in frame from the first base. Trimming removed 3 bases from V and 3 bases from J, leaving 12 bases between the germline ends. CDR1 and CDR2 were assigned from the germline V gene as SGHTA and FQGNSA. Each donor gave one peripheral blood draw, averaging approximately 0.11 L, which was collected into heparinised tubes. Using a panel that included CD45RO, CCR7, CD25, CD127, CD95 and CD27, naive, central memory, regulatory and stem cell-like memory CD4+ T cells were sorted on a BD FACSAria II. All sorted populations exceeded 95% purity. Right away, PBMCs were isolated by Lymphoprep density gradient centrifugation and were stained directly, with no culture step. Samples were stained and sorted in pairs, with one healthy donor and one patient per experiment, so that batch effects were minimized.

Sequenced: naive CD4+ T cells from blood. The intended sense of this specimen's cell subset or site label: true naive CD4+ T cells. The sequence came from a woman younger than 35 in good health. The chain is encoded by TRBV7-2 joined to TRBJ2-7, with TRBD1 perhaps the D gene, on 7 matching bases. The CDR3 region: CASSFQGGFYEQYF. The nucleotides are TGTGCCAGCAGCTTTCAGGGGGGATTCTACGAGCAGTACTTC.